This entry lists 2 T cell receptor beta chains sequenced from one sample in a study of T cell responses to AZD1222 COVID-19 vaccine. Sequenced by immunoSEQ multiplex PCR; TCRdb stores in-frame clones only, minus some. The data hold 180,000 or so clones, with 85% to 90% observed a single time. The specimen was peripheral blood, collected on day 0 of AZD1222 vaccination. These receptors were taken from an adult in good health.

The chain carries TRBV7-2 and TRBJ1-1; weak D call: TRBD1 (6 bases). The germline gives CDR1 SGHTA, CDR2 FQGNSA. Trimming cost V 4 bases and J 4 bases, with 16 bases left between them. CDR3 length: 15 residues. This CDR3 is CASSWGARGGTEAFF. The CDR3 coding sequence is TGTGCCAGCAGCTGGGGGGCCAGGGGAGGCACTGAAGCTTTCTTT.

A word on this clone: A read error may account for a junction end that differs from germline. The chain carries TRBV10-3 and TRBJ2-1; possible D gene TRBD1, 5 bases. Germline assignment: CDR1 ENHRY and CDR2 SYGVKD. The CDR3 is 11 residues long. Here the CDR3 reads CATSEDRPQFF. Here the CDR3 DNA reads TGTGCCACCAGTGAAGACAGACCTCAGTTCTTC.